These 12 T cell receptor beta chains originate from one sample sequenced in a study of T cell responses to AZD1222 COVID-19 vaccine. The table came from immunoSEQ multiplex PCR; TCRdb's copy has only in-frame clones and leaves some out. This table holds about 56,000 clones, roughly 85% found once. The sequencing here drew on peripheral blood, taken on day 0 of AZD1222 vaccination. These receptor sequences come from an adult in good health.

A single count supports this clone. This chain links TRBV5-6 with TRBJ1-4; 7 bases match TRBD1. CDR3 length equals 14 residues. The V gene's germline CDR1 is SGHDT and CDR2 YYEEEE. The trim removed 4 bases at V and 3 bases at J, leaving 3 bases unmatched. The CDR3 sequence is CASSLGTANEKLFF. The CDR3 DNA reads as TGTGCCAGCAGCCTCGGGACAGCTAATGAAAAACTGTTTTTT. Using reference TRBV5-6 and TRBJ1-4 for the parts outside the CDR3, the full variable domain is DAGVTQSPTHLIKTRGQQVTLRCSPKSGHDTVSWYQQALGQGPQFIFQYYEEEERQRGNFPDRFSGHQFPNYSSELNVNALLLGDSALYLCASSLGTANEKLFFGSGTQLSVL.

The chain combines TRBV28 with TRBJ1-5, with 8 bases fitting TRBD1. This CDR3 is 15 amino acids long. Germline values: CDR1 MDHEN, CDR2 SYDVKM. J gave up 5 bases and V 4 bases, and 7 bases lay outside the gene matches. CDR3 bases: TGTGCCAGCAGTTCCCAGGGGGCTGGGGATCAGCCCCAGCATTTT. This gives the protein CASSSQGAGDQPQHF. Using reference TRBV28 and TRBJ1-5 for the parts outside the CDR3, the full variable domain is DVKVTQSSRYLVKRTGEKVFLECVQDMDHENMFWYRQDPGLGLRLIYFSYDVKMKEKGDIPEGYSVSREKKERFSLILESASTNQTSMYLCASSSQGAGDQPQHFGDGTRLSIL.

The J gene is TRBJ2-3, the V gene TRBV5-4; D is uncertain. CDR1 and CDR2 (germline): SGHNT, YYREEE (reference sequence). V lost 4 bases and J lost 0, with 3 bases in between. The CDR3 is made up of 12 amino acids. The CDR3 DNA sequence: TGTGCCAGCAGCCGGAGCACAGATACGCAGTATTTT. Translation gives CASSRSTDTQYF.

A few counts support this clone. This chain uses TRBV5-8 with TRBJ2-1; tentatively, D is TRBD1 (5 bases). The V gene's germline CDR1 is SGHTS and CDR2 YDEGEE. V lost 2 bases, J lost 5 bases, and 11 bases lay in between. The CDR3 is 14 amino acids. The CDR3 coding sequence is TGTGCCAGCAGCTTTCAAGGGGCCGACAATGAGCAGTTCTTC. Translated, it gives CASSFQGADNEQFF.

V and J are TRBV7-3 and TRBJ2-1, with 12 bases aligning to TRBD2. V was pared by 5 bases and J by 2 bases, with 4 bases of the junction left unmatched. Germline loops: CDR1 SGHTA, CDR2 FQGTGA. The CDR3 consists of 16 residues. This chain's CDR3 is CASSPRTSGTYNEQFF. The CDR3 nucleotides read TGTGCCAGCAGCCCGAGGACTAGCGGGACCTACAATGAGCAGTTCTTC.

CDR3 loop: CASSLFSGRQETQYF. The CDR3 bases are TGTGCCAGCAGCTTATTCTCGGGTAGGCAAGAGACCCAGTACTTC. This chain uses TRBV11-2 with TRBJ2-5; D is ambiguous. Between the trimmed V and J ends, which lost 2 bases and 2 bases, there was a span of 12 bases. CDR1 is SGHAT, CDR2 FQNNGV, per germline. The CDR3 covers 15 residues.

The chain is built from TRBV28 and TRBJ1-5; tentatively, D is TRBD1 (5 bases). CDR3 length equals 18 residues. V was pared by 3 bases and J by 1 base, with 19 bases between. CDR1 and CDR2 from the germline V gene are MDHEN and SYDVKM. DNA of the CDR3: TGTGCCAGCAGTTTTCCCTCTGGGACGTCAGGGAGCAATCAGCCCCAGCATTTT. Protein: CASSFPSGTSGSNQPQHF.

V usage is TRBV5-4 and J usage is TRBJ2-5, with D possibly being TRBD1 (5 bases). The CDR3 totals 12 residues. Deletions cut 5 bases from V and 4 bases from J, with 9 bases between. The germline V gene has CDR1 SGHNT and CDR2 YYREEE (reference sequence). CDR3 bases: TGTGCCAGCAGAGGGGAAGGAGAGACCCAGTACTTC. Its protein is CASRGEGETQYF.

V and J are TRBV7-2 and TRBJ1-5; D gene uncertain. V was clipped by 5 bases and J by 4 bases, with 9 bases between them. Germline V lookup: CDR1 SGHTA, CDR2 FQGNSA. CDR3 size: 13 residues. This chain's CDR3 is CASSTGPNQPQHF. In nucleotides, the CDR3 is TGTGCCAGCAGCACGGGTCCTAATCAGCCCCAGCATTTT.

The V gene is TRBV19, the J gene TRBJ2-7; TRBD1 agrees at 12 bases. The CDR3 runs 17 residues. Trimming removed 5 bases from V and 1 base from J; junction bases left unmatched: 9. CDR1 is LNHDA and CDR2 is SQIVND in the germline V gene (reference sequence). The CDR3 protein is CASSEPGQGARSYEQYF. The DNA of the CDR3 is TGTGCCAGTAGTGAACCGGGACAGGGGGCTAGGTCCTACGAGCAGTACTTC.

The gene calls are TRBV7-6 and TRBJ2-7, with 10 bases lining up with TRBD2. The CDR3 sequence is 19 residues long. CDR1 is SGHVS and CDR2 is FNYEAQ in the germline V gene. V was pared by 0 bases and J by 2 bases, with 13 bases of the junction left unmatched. The CDR3 sequence: CASSLAEGLAGAHPYEQYF. CDR3 coding DNA: TGTGCCAGCAGCTTAGCGGAGGGGCTAGCGGGGGCCCACCCCTACGAGCAGTACTTC.

The V and J genes are TRBV7-3 and TRBJ1-5, with D unresolved. Germline CDR1 and CDR2: SGHTA and FQGTGA. The CDR3 sequence is 13 residues long. V was pared by 4 bases and J by 8 bases, with 12 bases between. The CDR3 bases are TGTGCCAGCAGCTGGGCCCACGGGGAGCCCCAGCATTTT. Translated: CASSWAHGEPQHF.